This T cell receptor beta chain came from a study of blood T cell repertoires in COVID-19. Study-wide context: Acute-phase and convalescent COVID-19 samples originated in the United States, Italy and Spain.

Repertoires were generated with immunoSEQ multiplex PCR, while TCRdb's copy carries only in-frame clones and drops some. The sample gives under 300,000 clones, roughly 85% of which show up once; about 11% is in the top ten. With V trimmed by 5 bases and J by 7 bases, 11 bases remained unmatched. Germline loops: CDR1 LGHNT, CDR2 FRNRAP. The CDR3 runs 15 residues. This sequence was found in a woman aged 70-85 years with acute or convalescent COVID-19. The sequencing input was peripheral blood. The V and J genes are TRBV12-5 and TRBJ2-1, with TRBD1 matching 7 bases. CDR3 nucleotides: TGTGCTAGTGGTCCGGGACAGAACTCCCGGAATGAGCAGTTCTTC. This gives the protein CASGPGQNSRNEQFF.